Sequencing of this T cell receptor beta chain was carried out in a study of T cells after yellow fever vaccination. General study points: A weaker but faster secondary response was observed, peaking on day 5 versus 15. Once the booster was given, most primary-vaccination clones reappeared, at about 96% for CD4 and roughly 86% for CD8. Clonotypes shared by both compartments, CD4 and CD8, made up a small share.

A universal primer site and UMIs were added as TCR cDNA was made by 5'RACE template switching. TCRdb reanalysed the 5' RACE reads using MiXCR and keeps one entry per CDR3 protein. The sample has hundreds of thousands of distinct CDR3 sequences, under 7.5% seen once; the top ten hold 15%. This clonotype was seen more than once but under ten times. Its cognate antigen is unknown. This CDR3 is 14 amino acids long. V was shortened by 5 bases and J by 5 bases, with 18 bases between the two germline ends. CDR1 and CDR2 (germline): SQVTM, ANQGSEA. This clonotype was sampled from a young man who received the YFV17D yellow fever vaccine. The chain couples TRBV29-1 to TRBJ1-1, with a tentative D call TRBD1 (6 bases). The source material was PBMCs, sampled 5 days after the yellow fever booster vaccination. The CDR3 bases are TGCAGCGTTACTGGACAGATACCTTTGACTGAAGCTTTCTTT. Residues: CSVTGQIPLTEAFF. The full variable domain, completed using reference TRBV29-1 and TRBJ1-1, is SAVISQKPSRDICQRGTSLTIQCQVDSQVTMMFWYRQQPGQSLTLIATANQGSEATYESGFVIDKFPISRPNLTFSTLTVSNMSPEDSSIYLCSVTGQIPLTEAFFGQGTRLTVV.